The 7 T cell receptor beta chains below come from one sample, sequenced in a study of OX40 agonist ivuxolimab in advanced cancers. TCRdb's copy holds only in-frame clones and misses some; the assay was immunoSEQ multiplex PCR. The data contain 20,000 to 25,000 clones, 70% to 90% of them singletons. The sample was CD4+ or CD8+ T cells sorted from blood, taken in a trial of the OX40 agonist ivuxolimab. These receptor sequences come from an adult with an advanced solid tumor such as melanoma, head and neck, liver or kidney cancer.

Details on this clone: Compared with germline, one end of the junction differs, possibly owing to a read error. V is TRBV7-2 and J is TRBJ1-1; D is uncertain. The CDR3 length is 15 residues. From germline, CDR1 is SGHTA and CDR2 FQGNSA. The CDR3 reads CASSFIGSSVTGAFF. The DNA of the CDR3 is TGTGCCAGCAGTTTCATAGGGAGCTCTGTGACTGGAGCTTTCTTT.

This chain links TRBV14 with TRBJ2-7; 8 nucleotides align to TRBD1. Germline-derived CDR1 and CDR2 are SGHDN and FVKESK. The CDR3 totals 16 residues. Trimming cost V 4 bases and J 6 bases; bases outside gene matches: 14. CDR3 in DNA: TGTGCCAGCAGCCCCCGTGTCTTACAGGGGGTCTCCGAGCAGTACTTC. It codes for CASSPRVLQGVSEQYF. The full variable domain, in which reference TRBV14 and TRBJ2-7 provide the parts outside the CDR3, is EAGVTQFPSHSVIEKGQTVTLRCDPISGHDNLYWYRRVMGKEIKFLLHFVKESKQDESGMPNNRFLAERTGGTYSTLKVQPAELEDSGVYFCASSPRVLQGVSEQYFGPGTRLTVT.

The V call is TRBV13, the J call TRBJ2-1; 10 bases are a match to TRBD2. The length of the CDR3 is 12 residues. Germline lookup yields CDR1 PRHDT and CDR2 FYEKMQ (reference sequence). J lost 13 bases, V lost 6 bases, and 6 bases had no gene match. CDR3 coding DNA: TGTGCCAGCAGTACTAGCGGGGCAGTCCAGTTCTTC. Translated: CASSTSGAVQFF.

The genes are TRBV27 and TRBJ2-2; D ambiguous. The CDR3 is 21 residues long. Germline CDR1 reads MNHEY; CDR2 reads SMNVEV (reference sequence). The V end was cut by 3 bases, the J end by 3 bases, with 29 bases between. For the CDR3, the DNA is TGTGCCAGCAGTTTGTCCCTTACCTGGGCACTCAACCCACGGGACACCGGGGAGCTGTTTTTT. Its protein is CASSLSLTWALNPRDTGELFF.

This clone came up a few times. The rearrangement uses TRBV11-2 and TRBJ1-4; D not resolved. Germline V gene lookup returns CDR1 SGHAT and CDR2 FQNNGV. The ends were cut back, 3 bases at V and 8 bases at J, with 13 bases in the middle. The CDR3 loop spans 14 amino acids. The CDR3, as DNA: TGTGCCAGCAGCTTGGGCGGCCTTGGGGAAAAACTGTTTTTT. It codes for CASSLGGLGEKLFF.

The rearrangement uses TRBV27 and TRBJ2-7; 12 positions match TRBD2. Germline V gene data show CDR1 as MNHEY and CDR2 as SMNVEV (reference sequence). This CDR3 comprises 15 residues. Germline trimming cut 6 bases from V and 3 bases from J; bases unmatched to any gene: 6. The CDR3 DNA reads as TGTGCCAGCAGAGGACTAGCGGGGTACATCTACGAGCAGTACTTC. This translates into CASRGLAGYIYEQYF.

The V call is TRBV6-5, the J call TRBJ2-7, with unresolved D. The CDR3 consists of 13 residues. V was trimmed by 0 bases and J by 0 bases, leaving 3 bases between them. Germline V CDR1 and CDR2: MNHEY, SVGAGI. The CDR3 region is CASSYSSSYEQYF. The DNA for the CDR3 is TGTGCCAGCAGTTACTCGTCCTCCTACGAGCAGTACTTC.